This T cell receptor (beta chain) was identified during a study of blood T cell repertoires in COVID-19. Overall study: Samples of COVID-19 (acute and convalescent) were obtained from the United States, Italy and Spain. T cells, B-cell-depleted T cells, or PBMCs provided the cDNA or gDNA that served as material.

The repertoire was sequenced with immunoSEQ multiplex PCR; TCRdb's copy has only in-frame clones and lacks some. The top ten clones hold 2% to 3% of a sample with roughly 90,000 clones, more than 70% of them seen once. CDR1 LGHDT and CDR2 YNNKEL come from the germline V gene (reference sequence). V dropped 8 bases and J dropped 8; count of bases not matched to a gene: 16. This CDR3 has 15 amino acids. The clonotype was recovered from a man aged 50 to 60 with acute or convalescent COVID-19. Sequencing input: peripheral blood. The chain employs TRBV3-1 (or the pseudogene TRBV3-2) and TRBJ2-3, with 7 nucleotides matching TRBD2. CDR3 in amino acids: CASGVSVAGRGTQYF. Written as DNA, the CDR3 is TGTGCCAGCGGCGTTTCGGTAGCGGGCAGAGGTACGCAGTATTTT.